A selection of T cell receptor beta chains follows, all from one sample in a study of shared clonotypes between healthy human individuals. Only in-frame clones appear in the TCRdb table, and some are missing; sequencing was by immunoSEQ multiplex PCR. Of roughly 410,000 clones listed, 90% to 98% are singletons. The source material was memory CD8+ T cells sorted from blood. The origin of the receptors is a man aged 25-45 years in good health. CDR3s leave out the opening cysteine and the closing phenylalanine or tryptophan. Each record gives: J gene, V gene, CDR3 protein.

>TRBJ2-1|TRBV13
ASSSRTRYNEQF
>TRBJ2-3|TRBV19
ASSIIGTSDTQY
>TRBJ2-2|TRBV19
ASSTREKGNTGELF
>TRBJ2-7|TRBV21-1
ASSKVWSLWPYEQY
>TRBJ2-3|TRBV7-9
ASSLVPGPSTDTQY
>TRBJ2-2|TRBV5-4
ASRRTGGDINTGELF
>TRBJ2-1|TRBV14
ASSPPPLDEQF
>TRBJ2-3|TRBV7-9
ASSLGQAPPGTDTQY
>TRBJ2-5|TRBV9
ASSDRQGSTSGRDQETQY
>TRBJ1-1|TRBV28
ASSSQPSGVTEAF
>TRBJ2-3|TRBV11-2
ASSPGTSGRALDTQY
>TRBJ1-3|TRBV11-3
ASSKGAGNTIY
>TRBJ2-3|TRBV5-4
ASSFKLQGASTDTQY
>TRBJ2-7|TRBV10-3
AISESNRGSEQY
>TRBJ2-5|TRBV5-1
ASSLTGDGDDQY
>TRBJ2-1|TRBV6-1
ASKREAYNEQF
>TRBJ2-7|TRBV7-6
ASSLMARGTGTGSEQY
>TRBJ2-3|TRBV5-1
ASSLEGYITDTQY
>TRBJ2-5|TRBV5-1
ASSRPGGMVGTQY